What follows describes a single TCR beta chain. Generated by immunoSEQ multiplex PCR, the TCRdb table keeps only in-frame clones and is missing some. The table shows around 50,000 clones, with approximately 94% occurring only once. These data originate in a study of technical replicates of blood from a few donors. From germline, CDR1 is GTSNPN and CDR2 SVGIG (reference sequence). This CDR3 has 12 amino acids. The ends were cut back, 0 bases at V and 3 bases at J, with 5 bases in the middle. Sequencing was carried out using T cells isolated from PBMCs. The chain carries TRBV30 and TRBJ1-2, with D possibly TRBD1 on 5 matching bases. The TCR sequence derives from a human donor in good health. Here the CDR3 reads CAWSVGDYGYTF. As DNA, the CDR3 is TGTGCCTGGAGTGTAGGGGACTATGGCTACACCTTC. Using reference TRBV30 and TRBJ1-2 for the parts outside the CDR3, the full variable domain is SQTIHQWPATLVQPVGSPLSLECTVEGTSNPNLYWYRQAAGRGLQLLFYSVGIGQISSEVPQNLSASRPQDRQFILSSKKLLLSDSGFYLCAWSVGDYGYTFGSGTRLTVV.